This T cell receptor (beta chain) appears in the sequencing data of a study of T cell responses to AZD1222 COVID-19 vaccine. Looked up from germline, CDR1 is KGHSH and CDR2 is LQKENI. V shed 2 bases, J shed 1 base, and the junction held 15 bases outside the gene matches. This CDR3 has 21 residues. Sequencing was performed with immunoSEQ multiplex PCR; in TCRdb, only in-frame clones are kept and a portion is missing. Of under 200,000 clones in the sample, around 90% were seen once. This specimen was peripheral blood, taken on day 0 of AZD1222 vaccination. The TCR originated in an adult in good health. The chain is built from TRBV18 and TRBJ1-5, with 12 bases fitting TRBD1. The CDR3 protein is CASSPYNTPGQGAFSNQPQHF. For the CDR3, the DNA is TGTGCCAGCTCACCATACAATACCCCGGGACAGGGGGCTTTCAGCAATCAGCCCCAGCATTTT.